One sample yielded the 8 T cell receptor beta chains listed below, sequenced in a study of cytomegalovirus exposure and HLA in healthy donors (TCRdb year 2017). Library generation was performed with the immunoSEQ multiplex PCR assay. The multiplex PCR relied on a mix of 60 forward primers for TCR Vbeta segments and 13 reverse primers for TCR Jbeta segments. TCRdb holds this immuneACCESS table with in-frame rearrangements only. Some clones are missing; in checked studies, unresolved V genes explain under half, and the rest has no known cause. The sample profile shows about 82,000 clones; 74% of them were found once. 20% to 25% of the sample lies in the top ten. The sample was PBMCs. Receptors were obtained from a man between 25 and 39 years old in good health and CMV-seropositive.

The rearrangement links TRBV6-5 to TRBJ1-1; no clear D. Germline-derived CDR1 and CDR2 are MNHEY and SVGAGI. Deletions cut 4 bases from V and 1 base from J, with 4 bases between. This CDR3 is built from 12 residues. This chain's CDR3 is CASSFRNTEAFF. The CDR3 coding sequence is TGTGCCAGCAGTTTCAGGAACACTGAAGCTTTCTTT.

CDR3 DNA sequence: TGTGCCAGCAGCTTAACGGGACAAAGGACCCAGTACTTC. Encoded protein: CASSLTGQRTQYF. V gene TRBV7-8 combines with J gene TRBJ2-5; D perhaps matches TRBD1 (6 bases). This CDR3 contains 13 residues. V was pared by 2 bases and J by 7 bases, with 11 bases between. Germline values: CDR1 SGHVS, CDR2 FQNEAQ. The variable domain in full, with the rest retrieved from reference TRBV7-8 and TRBJ2-5, is GAGVSQSPRYKVAKRGQDVALRCDPISGHVSLFWYQQALGQGPEFLTYFQNEAQLDKSGLPSDRFFAERPEGSVSTLKIQRTQQEDSAVYLCASSLTGQRTQYFGPGTRLLVL.

The chain recombines TRBV29-1 with TRBJ2-1; TRBD2 agrees at 9 bases. J lost 14 bases, V lost 0 bases, and 14 bases had no gene match. Looked up from germline, CDR1 is SQVTM and CDR2 is ANQGSEA. CDR3 length: 15 amino acids. CDR3 sequence: CSVEDRHTRVAGEFF. The CDR3 DNA follows: TGCAGCGTTGAAGACCGCCACACGCGGGTAGCGGGGGAGTTCTTC.

This chain links TRBV5-1 with TRBJ1-6, with TRBD1 identical over 8 bases. Germline V gene lookup returns CDR1 SGHRS and CDR2 YFSETQ. CDR3 length equals 19 residues. Losses at the gene ends were 0 bases for V and 0 bases for J; bases not matched to a gene: 8. CDR3 in DNA: TGCGCCAGCAGCTTGGAGACACGACAGGGGAGCTCCTATAATTCACCCCTCCACTTT. Amino acid sequence: CASSLETRQGSSYNSPLHF. Full variable domain (rest looked up from reference TRBV5-1 and TRBJ1-6): KAGVTQTPRYLIKTRGQQVTLSCSPISGHRSVSWYQQTPGQGLQFLFEYFSETQRNKGNFPGRFSGRQFSNSRSEMNVSTLELGDSALYLCASSLETRQGSSYNSPLHFGNGTRLTVT.

V gene TRBV5-1 combines with J gene TRBJ2-7; unclear D gene. Trimming removed 6 bases at V and 2 bases at J, with 18 bases between. Germline CDR1 SGHRS, CDR2 YFSETQ. The CDR3 runs to 15 residues. The CDR3 loop reads CASIPQPGGPYEQYF. CDR3 nucleotides: TGCGCCAGCATCCCCCAGCCAGGTGGGCCCTACGAGCAGTACTTC.

This clone was seen only once. The CDR3 is CSVEDRQGMETQYF. CDR3 coding DNA: TGCAGCGTTGAAGATAGACAGGGCATGGAGACCCAGTACTTC. V is TRBV29-1 and J is TRBJ2-5; 7 positions agree with TRBD1. V lost 0 bases, J lost 5 bases, and 6 bases stayed unmatched. The CDR3 sequence is 14 residues long. The germline V gene encodes CDR1 SQVTM and CDR2 ANQGSEA.

The genes are TRBV4-3 and TRBJ1-2, with 9 nucleotides matching TRBD1. The CDR3 has 18 residues. V shed 0 bases, J shed 4 bases, and the junction held 12 bases outside the gene matches. The V gene's germline CDR1 is LGHNA and CDR2 YSLEER. CDR3 amino acids: CASSQDSRGQGRLYGYTF. CDR3 in DNA: TGCGCCAGCAGCCAAGATAGTAGAGGACAGGGGCGACTCTATGGCTACACCTTC.

This chain uses TRBV7-3 with TRBJ2-1, with D maybe TRBD2 (6 bases). V was trimmed by 0 bases and J by 8 bases, leaving 14 bases between them. Germline-derived CDR1 and CDR2 are SGHTA and FQGTGA. This CDR3 is built from 15 residues. The CDR3 sequence: CASSLTFSKRDEQFF. DNA of the CDR3: TGTGCCAGCAGCTTAACGTTCTCTAAGCGGGATGAGCAGTTCTTC.